These 24 T cell receptor beta chains originate from one sample sequenced in a study of T cell responses to AZD1222 COVID-19 vaccine. Clones were read by immunoSEQ multiplex PCR, and TCRdb kept only the in-frame ones, dropping some. The sample holds about 150,000 clones, about 93% seen once. The source was peripheral blood, collected on day 0 of AZD1222 vaccination. These receptors all stem from an adult in good health.

The V and J genes are TRBV6-1 and TRBJ1-5; D ambiguous. Looked up from germline, CDR1 is MNHNS and CDR2 is SASEGT. The CDR3 is made up of 13 amino acids. The V end was cut by 2 bases, the J end by 7 bases, with 9 bases between. The CDR3 DNA sequence: TGTGCCAGCAGTGAAAGAACGAGACAGCCCCAGCATTTT. This codes for CASSERTRQPQHF.

This clone appeared once. The chain has TRBV12-3 or TRBV12-4 and TRBJ1-2; D might be TRBD1 (6 bases). CDR3 size: 13 residues. Trimming took 6 bases from V and 2 from J, leaving 10 bases between them. In nucleotides, the CDR3 is TGTGCCAGCAGACCAGGGACAAACTATGGCTACACCTTC. It specifies CASRPGTNYGYTF.

V and J are TRBV13 and TRBJ2-7; no reliable D call. Trimming took off 0 bases at V and 4 bases at J, with 16 bases between the two ends. The germline V gene encodes CDR1 PRHDT and CDR2 FYEKMQ (reference sequence). The CDR3 is 16 residues long. CDR3 nucleotide sequence: TGTGCCAGCAGCTTAGGCCCTGACTCGCCCCCGTACGAGCAGTACTTC. Encoded protein: CASSLGPDSPPYEQYF.

The rearrangement joins TRBV30 to TRBJ2-6, with 9 bases that match TRBD1. The CDR3 is made up of 18 amino acids. Losses at the gene ends were 2 bases for V and 4 bases for J; bases not matched to a gene: 12. Germline assignment: CDR1 GTSNPN and CDR2 SVGIG (reference sequence). CDR3 nucleotides: TGTGCCTGGAGTTCGTGGGTACAGGGGGCATCCGGGGCCAACGTCCTGACTTTC. Protein sequence: CAWSSWVQGASGANVLTF.

The table lists this clone with a count of one. The genes are TRBV5-1 and TRBJ1-1; unclear D gene. V was shortened by 7 bases and J by 0 bases, with 10 bases between the two germline ends. The germline CDR1 and CDR2 sequences are SGHRS and YFSETQ. The CDR3 consists of 13 residues. The CDR3 DNA follows: TGCGCCAGCCGATCCGGGATGAACACTGAAGCTTTCTTT. This encodes CASRSGMNTEAFF.

The V call is TRBV5-6, the J call TRBJ1-1, with a weak D call TRBD1 (6 bases). The CDR3 covers 16 residues. The germline V gene encodes CDR1 SGHDT and CDR2 YYEEEE. Trimming cost V 7 bases and J 0 bases, with 19 bases left between them. CDR3: CASVDSYKTMNTEAFF. CDR3 coding DNA: TGTGCCAGCGTGGACAGCTACAAAACTATGAACACTGAAGCTTTCTTT.

The rearrangement joins TRBV5-1 to TRBJ1-2; D perhaps matches TRBD1 (5 bases). V was shortened by 1 base and J by 2 bases, with 6 bases between the two germline ends. CDR1 and CDR2 from the germline V gene are SGHRS and YFSETQ. There are 13 residues in the CDR3. Here the CDR3 DNA reads TGCGCCAGCAGCTTGTGGGGGAACTATGGCTACACCTTC. Translation: CASSLWGNYGYTF.

This clone was found once. The chain joins TRBV7-2 to TRBJ1-1, with 7 nucleotides matching TRBD1. The CDR3 extends over 16 amino acids. Germline V gene data show CDR1 as SGHTA and CDR2 as FQGNSA. V was clipped by 4 bases and J by 4 bases; unmatched bases: 12. The CDR3, as DNA: TGTGCCAGCAGCTCCGGACCCTCGACAGGGTCCACTGAAGCTTTCTTT. Translated: CASSSGPSTGSTEAFF.

This clone was counted only a few times. The chain carries TRBV30 and TRBJ1-2, with TRBD1 matching 7 bases. Germline CDR1 reads GTSNPN; CDR2 reads SVGIG (reference sequence). J gave up 4 bases and V 8 bases, and 4 bases lay outside the gene matches. This CDR3 has 11 residues. CDR3 sequence: CAGTGVYGYTF. In DNA form, the CDR3 reads TGTGCCGGCACAGGGGTCTATGGCTACACCTTC.

The gene calls are TRBV27 and TRBJ2-3; D gene unclear. This CDR3 contains 15 residues. Germline V lookup: CDR1 MNHEY, CDR2 SMNVEV (reference sequence). Between the trimmed V and J ends, which lost 3 bases and 8 bases, there was a span of 18 bases. CDR3 loop: CASSLNWLGQSTQYF. The DNA of the CDR3 is TGTGCCAGCAGTTTGAACTGGCTAGGTCAGAGTACGCAGTATTTT.

This chain joins TRBV3-1 (or the pseudogene TRBV3-2) and TRBJ2-3; weak D call: TRBD2 (6 bases). V gave up 3 bases and J gave up 6 bases, with 7 bases separating them. CDR1 and CDR2 (germline): LGHDT, YNNKEL (reference sequence). The CDR3 is 12 residues long. CDR3 in DNA: TGTGCCAGCAGCCATGGGGGGGATACGCAGTATTTT. Encoded protein: CASSHGGDTQYF.

The chain recombines TRBV7-3 with TRBJ2-1, with D perhaps matching TRBD2 (6 bases). CDR3 length: 16 amino acids. Trimming removed 1 base at V and 2 bases at J, with 12 bases between. Germline values: CDR1 SGHTA, CDR2 FQGTGA. The CDR3 here is CASSLNGGEAYNEQFF. CDR3 DNA: TGTGCCAGCAGCTTAAATGGCGGGGAAGCCTACAATGAGCAGTTCTTC.

V is TRBV6-2 or TRBV6-3 and J is TRBJ1-1; the match to TRBD1 covers 9 bases. Germline lookup yields CDR1 MNHEY and CDR2 SVGEGT. V lost 2 bases and J lost 6; bases outside the gene matches: 10. The CDR3 runs to 16 residues. This CDR3 is CASSYKGQGYGAEAFF. DNA of the CDR3: TGTGCCAGCAGTTACAAAGGACAGGGGTACGGAGCTGAAGCTTTCTTT.

The chain carries TRBV27 and TRBJ1-2; 8 bases are shared with TRBD1. J lost 4 bases, V lost 4 bases, and 14 bases had no gene match. Germline values: CDR1 MNHEY, CDR2 SMNVEV (reference sequence). This CDR3 is 17 amino acids long. The CDR3 reads CASSSKGADRASYGYTF. The CDR3 nucleotides read TGTGCCAGCAGTTCTAAGGGAGCGGACAGGGCTTCCTATGGCTACACCTTC.

The V gene is TRBV30, the J gene TRBJ1-2; TRBD1 is a possible D gene (5 bases). V lost 8 bases and J lost 7, with 14 bases in between. CDR1 is GTSNPN and CDR2 is SVGIG in the germline V gene (reference sequence). This CDR3 comprises 11 residues. CDR3 region: CARTRDGGYTF. The CDR3 DNA follows: TGTGCCAGGACCAGGGACGGTGGCTACACCTTC.

The chain combines TRBV18 with TRBJ2-7; 9 nucleotides agree with TRBD1. V lost 3 bases and J lost 9; bases outside the gene matches: 6. The V gene's germline CDR1 is KGHSH and CDR2 LQKENI. The CDR3 covers 13 residues. The CDR3 loop reads CASSPGQGIGQYF. CDR3 coding DNA: TGTGCCAGCTCACCGGGACAGGGAATCGGGCAGTACTTC.

The chain joins TRBV5-4 to TRBJ1-4; TRBD1 is a possible D gene (5 bases). This CDR3 spans 15 amino acids. The germline V gene has CDR1 SGHNT and CDR2 YYREEE (reference sequence). Trimming pared 4 bases from V and 7 bases from J, leaving 17 bases between. The CDR3 DNA is TGTGCCAGCAGCGTCCGGGCAGGGAAGAGTGAAAAACTGTTTTTT. Translated: CASSVRAGKSEKLFF.

The chain is built from TRBV6-2 or TRBV6-3 and TRBJ1-2, with D perhaps TRBD1 (5 bases). V lost 0 bases, J lost 4 bases, and 21 bases lay in between. The CDR3 runs to 18 residues. CDR1 and CDR2 (germline): MNHEY, SVGEGT. The CDR3, as DNA: TGTGCCAGCAGTTACTCGAGTTACGGGACGGGCGGCCTCTATGGCTACACCTTC. Translation gives CASSYSSYGTGGLYGYTF.

The V call is TRBV5-1, the J call TRBJ1-2; no definite D call. Looked up from germline, CDR1 is SGHRS and CDR2 is YFSETQ. This CDR3 contains 12 residues. V dropped 0 bases and J dropped 8 bases, with 8 bases sitting between them. In DNA, the CDR3 is TGCGCCAGCAGCTTGGTTGGCTGGGGCTACACCTTC. Residues: CASSLVGWGYTF.

The chain uses TRBV25-1 and TRBJ1-2; 9 bases are a match to TRBD1. Germline lookup yields CDR1 MGHDK and CDR2 SYGVNS. The CDR3 runs 14 residues. J gave up 4 bases and V 5 bases, and 5 bases lay outside the gene matches. The CDR3 bases are TGTGCCAGCAGTCTAGGGACAGGGTCCTATGGCTACACCTTC. This translates into CASSLGTGSYGYTF.

The V gene is TRBV7-9, the J gene TRBJ1-6; D gene uncertain. Per germline, CDR1 SEHNR and CDR2 FQNEAQ (reference sequence). CDR3 length: 14 residues. V was shortened by 0 bases and J by 8 bases, with 8 bases between the two germline ends. CDR3 region: CASSLADFYSPLHF. The CDR3 DNA reads TGTGCCAGCAGCTTAGCGGATTTCTATTCACCCCTCCACTTT.

This sequence joins TRBV20-1 and TRBJ2-1; D assignment may be TRBD1 or TRBD2 (6 bases each). The CDR3 sequence is 17 residues long. The V gene lost 3 bases and the J gene lost 0 bases, with 18 bases spanning the gap. CDR1 DFQATT and CDR2 SNEGSKA come from the germline V gene (reference sequence). This chain's CDR3 is CSASPTWGANSYNEQFF. In DNA form, the CDR3 reads TGCAGTGCTAGTCCTACGTGGGGGGCAAACTCCTACAATGAGCAGTTCTTC.

The chain joins TRBV5-8 to TRBJ2-5; the match to TRBD2 covers 8 bases. CDR3 length: 15 amino acids. Germline V CDR1 and CDR2: SGHTS, YDEGEE. J was trimmed by 5 bases and V by 4 bases; bases with no gene match: 10. As DNA, the CDR3 is TGTGCCAGCAGCAAAGGACTAGCCGGGAGGGAGACCCAGTACTTC. Residues: CASSKGLAGRETQYF.

The chain combines TRBV12-3 or TRBV12-4 with TRBJ1-1, with D hard to call. V lost 3 bases and J 7 bases, leaving 12 bases between the germline ends. The CDR3 is 13 amino acids. DNA of the CDR3: TGTGCCAGCAGTTTGTTGCCCGGGGTTGAAGCTTTCTTT. Translated: CASSLLPGVEAFF.